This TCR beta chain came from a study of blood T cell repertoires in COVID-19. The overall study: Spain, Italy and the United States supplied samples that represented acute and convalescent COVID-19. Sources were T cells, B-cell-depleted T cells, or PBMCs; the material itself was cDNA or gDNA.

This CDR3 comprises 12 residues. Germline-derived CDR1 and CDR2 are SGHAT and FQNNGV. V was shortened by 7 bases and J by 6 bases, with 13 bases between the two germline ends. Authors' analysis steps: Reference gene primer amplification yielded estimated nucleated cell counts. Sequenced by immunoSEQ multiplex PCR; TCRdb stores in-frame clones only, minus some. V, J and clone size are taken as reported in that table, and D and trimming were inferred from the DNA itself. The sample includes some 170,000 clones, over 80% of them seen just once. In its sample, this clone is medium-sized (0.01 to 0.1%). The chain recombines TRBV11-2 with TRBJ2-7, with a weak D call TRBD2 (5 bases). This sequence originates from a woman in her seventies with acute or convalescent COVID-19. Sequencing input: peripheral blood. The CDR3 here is CASKNLRGEQYF. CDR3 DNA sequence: TGTGCCAGCAAAAACCTTCGGGGCGAGCAGTACTTC.